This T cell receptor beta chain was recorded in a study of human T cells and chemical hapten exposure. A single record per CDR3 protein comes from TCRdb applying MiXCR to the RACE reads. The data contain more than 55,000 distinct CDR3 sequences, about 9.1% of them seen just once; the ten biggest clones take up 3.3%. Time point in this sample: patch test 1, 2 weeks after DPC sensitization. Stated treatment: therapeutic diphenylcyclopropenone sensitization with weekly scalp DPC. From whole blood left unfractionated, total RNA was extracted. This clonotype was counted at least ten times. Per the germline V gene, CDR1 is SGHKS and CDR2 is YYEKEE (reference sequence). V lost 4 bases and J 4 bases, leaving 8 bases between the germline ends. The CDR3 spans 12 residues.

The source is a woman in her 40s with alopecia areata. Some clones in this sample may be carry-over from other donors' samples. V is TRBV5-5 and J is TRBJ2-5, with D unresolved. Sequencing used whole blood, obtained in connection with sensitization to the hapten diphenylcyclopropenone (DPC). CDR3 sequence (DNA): TGTGCCAGCAGCAATCTGGCAGAGACCCAGTACTTC. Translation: CASSNLAETQYF.